The 29 T cell receptor beta chains below were found in one sample sequenced in a study of CD8+ T cells in alopecia areata. Treatment defined: oral pan-JAK inhibitor, 5-10 mg twice daily. In each case, RNA was isolated and then reverse transcribed into cDNA as the sequencing template. Some clones are missing from TCRdb's copy, which holds only in-frame ones; the method was immunoSEQ multiplex PCR. There are some 190,000 clones in the sample; 60% occur only once, and around 0.92% lies in the top ten. The starting material was CD4+ T cells sorted from blood, obtained at week 24, from a patient treated with tofacitinib. The receptors come from a human donor with alopecia areata.

The rearrangement joins TRBV28 to TRBJ2-2; TRBD1 might be the D (5 bases). V lost 4 bases to trimming and J lost 0 bases, with 9 bases between them. The germline CDR1 and CDR2 sequences are MDHEN and SYDVKM. This CDR3 has 15 residues. CDR3 loop: CASSWTRPNTGELFF. The CDR3 DNA is TGTGCCAGCAGTTGGACACGACCGAACACCGGGGAGCTGTTTTTT.

The chain has TRBV4-1 and TRBJ2-7; D is unresolved. Germline V gene lookup returns CDR1 MGHRA and CDR2 YSYEKL. This CDR3 comprises 15 residues. V lost 0 bases and J lost 0, with 9 bases in between. The DNA of the CDR3 is TGCGCCAGCAGCCAAGACAGGACGGCCTCCTACGAGCAGTACTTC. Residues: CASSQDRTASYEQYF.

This clone occurred many times. The chain is built from TRBV6-1 and TRBJ2-1; TRBD2 matches at 10 bases. J was trimmed by 4 bases and V by 4 bases; bases with no gene match: 4. In germline, CDR1 is MNHNS, CDR2 SASEGT. The CDR3 contains 15 residues. CDR3 loop: CASSASGGGYNEQFF. The CDR3 DNA reads as TGTGCCAGCAGTGCAAGCGGGGGGGGGTACAATGAGCAGTTCTTC.

Comments on this clone: The germline gene is not matched at one end of the junction; a read error may be the cause. CDR3 sequence reads: CASRLQGFTEAFF. The CDR3 DNA follows: TGTGCCAGCCGCTTGCAGGGCTTCACTGAAGCTTTCTTT. V gene TRBV7-2 combines with J gene TRBJ1-1, with D possibly matching TRBD1 (5 bases). The CDR3 contains 13 residues. Germline loops: CDR1 SGHTA, CDR2 FQGNSA.

The chain employs TRBV5-6 and TRBJ2-7; D ambiguous. The length of the CDR3 is 13 residues. V lost 3 bases and J lost 3, with 10 bases in between. Germline V gene lookup returns CDR1 SGHDT and CDR2 YYEEEE. As DNA, the CDR3 is TGTGCCAGCAGCTCAGGTGGTTTCTACGAGCAGTACTTC. Translated, it gives CASSSGGFYEQYF.

This clone was observed a handful of times. The chain is built from TRBV6-5 and TRBJ1-1; D is possibly TRBD1 (6 bases). The V and J ends lost 5 bases and 0 bases respectively, with 13 bases between them. This CDR3 is 15 amino acids long. Germline loops: CDR1 MNHEY, CDR2 SVGAGI. Here the CDR3 reads CASSKYRDLNTEAFF. CDR3 DNA sequence: TGTGCCAGCAGTAAGTACAGGGATTTGAACACTGAAGCTTTCTTT.

The chain has TRBV27 and TRBJ1-6, with 10 bases aligning to TRBD1. Germline CDR1 MNHEY, CDR2 SMNVEV (reference sequence). Trimming took 4 bases from V and 7 from J; bases not matched to a gene: 7. The CDR3 extends over 16 amino acids. CDR3 bases: TGTGCCAGCAGTTACCGTGACAGGGGGCTAAATTCACCCCTCCACTTT. It encodes CASSYRDRGLNSPLHF.

The rearrangement joins TRBV11-3 to TRBJ1-1; no firm D call. Trimming removed 6 bases from V and 1 base from J, with 6 bases in between. This CDR3 has 12 residues. CDR1 is SGHNT and CDR2 is YENEEA in the germline V gene. The CDR3 sequence is CASRLRNTEAFF. The CDR3, as DNA: TGTGCCAGCAGACTCAGGAACACTGAAGCTTTCTTT.

The V and J genes are TRBV25-1 and TRBJ2-5; a possible D gene is TRBD2 (5 bases). V was shortened by 7 bases and J by 5 bases, with 8 bases between the two germline ends. Germline V CDR1 and CDR2: MGHDK, SYGVNS. This CDR3 contains 11 residues. The CDR3, as DNA: TGTGCCAGCACGGACTTGGAGACCCAGTACTTC. The encoded protein is CASTDLETQYF.

The chain carries TRBV29-1 and TRBJ2-4; possibly TRBD1 for D (7 bases). Germline V gene data show CDR1 as SQVTM and CDR2 as ANQGSEA. Trimming took off 4 bases at V and 8 bases at J, with 12 bases between the two ends. The CDR3 is 12 amino acids. The CDR3 nucleotides read TGCAGCGTTGCCCAGGGGGGTGACATTCAGTACTTC. It codes for CSVAQGGDIQYF.

This clone has more than one count but fewer than ten. This chain connects TRBV5-1 to TRBJ2-5, with 10 bases aligning to TRBD2. This CDR3 region has 16 residues. From germline, CDR1 is SGHRS and CDR2 YFSETQ. The junction had 2 bases not matched to a gene; V was cut back by 0 bases and J by 0 bases. CDR3 sequence: CASSLEAGGYQETQYF. CDR3 coding DNA: TGCGCCAGCAGCTTGGAAGCGGGGGGGTACCAAGAGACCCAGTACTTC.

This clone occurred a few times. The J gene is TRBJ1-6, the V gene TRBV27, with D possibly being TRBD1 (5 bases). V dropped 2 bases and J dropped 7 bases, with 12 bases sitting between them. Germline V CDR1 and CDR2: MNHEY, SMNVEV (reference sequence). This CDR3 has 15 amino acids. This CDR3 is CASSLGWRGNSPLHF. In nucleotides, the CDR3 is TGTGCCAGCAGTTTAGGGTGGAGGGGCAATTCACCCCTCCACTTT.

This clone was counted only a few times. The chain uses TRBV7-2 and TRBJ2-7; 9 bases are a match to TRBD2. The V segment lost 5 bases and the J segment 2 bases; nucleotides outside the gene matches: 7. Per the germline V gene, CDR1 is SGHTA and CDR2 is FQGNSA. This CDR3 is 15 amino acids long. The CDR3 here is CASSPEAGGTYEQYF. The CDR3 DNA reads TGTGCCAGCAGCCCCGAAGCGGGGGGTACCTACGAGCAGTACTTC. Based on the CDR3 plus reference TRBV7-2 and TRBJ2-7, the full variable domain is GAGVSQSPSNKVTEKGKDVELRCDPISGHTALYWYRQSLGQGLEFLIYFQGNSAPDKSGLPSDRFSAERTGGSVSTLTIQRTQQEDSAVYLCASSPEAGGTYEQYFGPGTRLTVT.

The CDR3 loop reads CAWSAFLPLWGEKLFF. CDR3 nucleotides: TGTGCCTGGAGTGCATTCTTGCCCCTTTGGGGCGAAAAACTGTTTTTT. This rearrangement joins TRBV30 to TRBJ1-4; D might be TRBD1 (5 bases). V lost 1 base and J lost 8, with 20 bases in between. The CDR3 has 16 amino acids. The V gene's germline CDR1 is GTSNPN and CDR2 SVGIG (reference sequence).

This clone has a handful of counts. The rearrangement joins TRBV5-1 to TRBJ1-5; D is ambiguous. The CDR3 is made up of 14 amino acids. Germline V gene data show CDR1 as SGHRS and CDR2 as YFSETQ. V lost 0 bases and J 3 bases, leaving 7 bases between the germline ends. The CDR3 loop is CASSLEGANQPQHF. The DNA for the CDR3 is TGCGCCAGCAGCTTGGAGGGCGCCAATCAGCCCCAGCATTTT. Supplemented by reference TRBV5-1 and TRBJ1-5, the full variable domain reads KAGVTQTPRYLIKTRGQQVTLSCSPISGHRSVSWYQQTPGQGLQFLFEYFSETQRNKGNFPGRFSGRQFSNSRSEMNVSTLELGDSALYLCASSLEGANQPQHFGDGTRLSIL.

This clone has more than one count but fewer than ten. This chain links TRBV2 with TRBJ1-6; D is unclear. The CDR3 runs 15 residues. Between the trimmed V and J ends, which lost 1 base and 6 bases, there was a span of 10 bases. CDR1 is SNHLY and CDR2 is FYNNEI in the germline V gene. In nucleotides, the CDR3 is TGTGCCAGCAGTGAAGTAACGGACCCTAATTCACCCCTCCACTTT. Protein: CASSEVTDPNSPLHF.

The chain has TRBV5-1 and TRBJ1-2; D is possibly TRBD1 (5 bases). V was cut by 4 bases and J by 6 bases, with 10 bases left in between. This CDR3 region has 12 residues. Germline values: CDR1 SGHRS, CDR2 YFSETQ. The CDR3 region is CASSLPTDGYTF. The DNA of the CDR3 is TGCGCCAGCAGCCTCCCGACAGATGGCTACACCTTC.

The CDR3 reads CASERTGTDTQYF. CDR3 in DNA: TGTGCCAGCGAACGGACAGGCACAGATACGCAGTATTTT. The J gene is TRBJ2-3, the V gene TRBV9; possible D gene TRBD1, 6 bases. The germline CDR1 and CDR2 sequences are SGDLS and YYNGEE. This CDR3 comprises 13 residues. Trimming left V 7 bases short and J 1 base short, with 10 bases between. Full variable domain (outside the CDR3, taken from reference TRBV9 and TRBJ2-3): DSGVTQTPKHLITATGQRVTLRCSPRSGDLSVYWYQQSLDQGLQFLIQYYNGEERAKGNILERFSAQQFPDLHSELNLSSLELGDSALYFCASERTGTDTQYFGPGTRLTVL.

The genes are TRBV4-3 and TRBJ1-2, with D possibly TRBD1 on 6 matching bases. This CDR3 region has 15 residues. The germline CDR1 and CDR2 sequences are LGHNA and YSLEER. Trimming removed 0 bases from V and 4 bases from J, with 12 bases in between. CDR3 amino acids: CASSQDGPGAYGYTF. CDR3 DNA: TGCGCCAGCAGCCAAGATGGCCCGGGGGCCTATGGCTACACCTTC.

The chain employs TRBV29-1 and TRBJ1-2; 7 nucleotides match TRBD1. The CDR3 extends over 14 amino acids. With V trimmed by 2 bases and J by 5 bases, 8 bases remained unmatched. Germline-derived CDR1 and CDR2 are SQVTM and ANQGSEA. The CDR3 DNA reads TGCAGCGTTGAATACTCCGGGACAGCTTATGGCTACACCTTC. Amino acids: CSVEYSGTAYGYTF.

J is TRBJ1-2 and V is TRBV18; no firm D call. The V end was cut by 3 bases, the J end by 2 bases, with 7 bases between. Germline lookup yields CDR1 KGHSH and CDR2 LQKENI. The CDR3 has 13 amino acids. The CDR3: CASSPPGNYGYTF. The CDR3, as DNA: TGTGCCAGCTCACCCCCGGGAAACTATGGCTACACCTTC.

The rearrangement uses TRBV25-1 and TRBJ2-3; D call uncertain. CDR3 length equals 14 residues. In germline, CDR1 is MGHDK, CDR2 SYGVNS. V lost 1 base and J lost 3, with 8 bases in between. The CDR3 is CASSESVPTDTQYF. DNA of the CDR3: TGTGCCAGCAGTGAATCTGTCCCGACAGATACGCAGTATTTT.

The rearrangement uses TRBV6-5 and TRBJ2-7, with TRBD1 identical over 8 bases. This CDR3 contains 14 residues. V dropped 2 bases and J dropped 2; count of bases not matched to a gene: 2. Germline loops: CDR1 MNHEY, CDR2 SVGAGI. The CDR3, as DNA: TGTGCCAGCAGTTACGGACAGGGTCCCTACGAGCAGTACTTC. Amino acid sequence: CASSYGQGPYEQYF.

This rearrangement joins TRBV11-2 to TRBJ2-6; 9 bases fit TRBD1. The CDR3 has 16 amino acids. J gave up 4 bases and V 5 bases, and 6 bases lay outside the gene matches. Looked up from germline, CDR1 is SGHAT and CDR2 is FQNNGV. The CDR3 reads CASSTHRGRGANVLTF. For the CDR3, the DNA is TGTGCCAGCAGCACTCACAGGGGGCGAGGGGCCAACGTCCTGACTTTC. The entire variable domain, with the rest obtained from reference TRBV11-2 and TRBJ2-6, is as follows: EAGVAQSPRYKIIEKRQSVAFWCNPISGHATLYWYQQILGQGPKLLIQFQNNGVVDDSQLPKDRFSAERLKGVDSTLKIQPAKLEDSAVYLCASSTHRGRGANVLTFGAGSRLTVL.

This clone has just a few counts. The rearrangement links TRBV27 to TRBJ1-6, with 7 bases identical to TRBD1. This CDR3 has 15 amino acids. CDR1 is MNHEY and CDR2 is SMNVEV in the germline V gene (reference sequence). The J segment lost 7 bases and the V segment lost 3 bases, leaving 6 bases of the junction unmatched. The CDR3 reads CASSLTGKINSPLHF. CDR3 in DNA: TGTGCCAGCAGTTTGACAGGGAAGATCAATTCACCCCTCCACTTT.

This chain connects TRBV25-1 to TRBJ1-2, with D unresolved. V was trimmed by 3 bases and J by 5 bases, leaving 7 bases between them. Germline V gene lookup returns CDR1 MGHDK and CDR2 SYGVNS. This CDR3 is built from 12 residues. The chain's CDR3 is CASSDRAYGYTF. The DNA of the CDR3 is TGTGCCAGCAGTGACAGAGCATATGGCTACACCTTC.

V gene TRBV4-3 combines with J gene TRBJ1-2, with no clear D. V was trimmed by 0 bases and J by 4 bases, leaving 21 bases between them. The CDR3 contains 18 residues. The germline V gene encodes CDR1 LGHNA and CDR2 YSLEER. CDR3 amino acids: CASSQDLILGALPYGYTF. The DNA for the CDR3 is TGCGCCAGCAGCCAAGATCTTATTTTGGGCGCACTCCCCTATGGCTACACCTTC.

This clone was observed a handful of times. The V gene is TRBV29-1, the J gene TRBJ2-2; 13 bases align to TRBD2. The CDR3 is made up of 15 amino acids. Germline V gene sequence: CDR1 SQVTM, CDR2 ANQGSEA. The J segment lost 4 bases and the V segment lost 6 bases, leaving 5 bases of the junction unmatched. The chain's CDR3 is CSVSTSGGPTGELFF. DNA for the CDR3: TGCAGCGTGTCGACTAGCGGGGGGCCCACCGGGGAGCTGTTTTTT.

V usage is TRBV6-5 and J usage is TRBJ2-7; 7 bases agree with TRBD1. Germline loops: CDR1 MNHEY, CDR2 SVGAGI. V lost 5 bases and J lost 0; bases outside the gene matches: 4. The CDR3 is 14 residues long. The CDR3 nucleotides read TGTGCCAGCAGTGACAGGGTCTACTCCTACGAGCAGTACTTC. This sequence encodes CASSDRVYSYEQYF.